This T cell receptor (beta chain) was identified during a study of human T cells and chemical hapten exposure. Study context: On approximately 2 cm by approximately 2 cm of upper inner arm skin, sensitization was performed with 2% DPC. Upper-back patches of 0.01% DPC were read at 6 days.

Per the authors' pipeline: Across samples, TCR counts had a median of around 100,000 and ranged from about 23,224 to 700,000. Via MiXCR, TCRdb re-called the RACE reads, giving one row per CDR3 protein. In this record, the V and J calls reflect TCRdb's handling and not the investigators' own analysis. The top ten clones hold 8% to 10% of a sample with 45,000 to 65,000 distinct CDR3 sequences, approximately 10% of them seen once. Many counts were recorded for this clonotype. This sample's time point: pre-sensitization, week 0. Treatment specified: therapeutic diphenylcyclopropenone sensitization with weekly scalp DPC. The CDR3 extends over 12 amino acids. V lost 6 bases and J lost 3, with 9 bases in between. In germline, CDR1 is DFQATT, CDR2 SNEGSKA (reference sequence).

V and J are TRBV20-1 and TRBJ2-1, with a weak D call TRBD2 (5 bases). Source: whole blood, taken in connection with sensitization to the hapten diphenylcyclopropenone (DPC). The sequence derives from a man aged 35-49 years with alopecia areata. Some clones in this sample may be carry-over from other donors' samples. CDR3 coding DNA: TGCAGTGCAAACGACTACTACAATGAGCAGTTCTTC. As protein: CSANDYYNEQFF.